The clone carrying this T cell receptor (beta chain) was observed at least ten times. What it binds is not known. From the PCR reads, TCRdb called clonotypes with MiXCR, one entry per CDR3 protein. Among over 600,000 distinct CDR3 sequences listed, approximately 20% were seen once. Germline assignment: CDR1 SGHAT and CDR2 FQNNGV. The V and J ends lost 3 bases and 2 bases respectively, with 15 bases between them. This CDR3 is built from 16 residues. In the sort, naive CD8 T cells were defined as CD8+CD4-CCR7+CD45RA+. The data originate from a study of molecular identifiers for immune sequencing clone quantification. Study-level results: A single cell's spiked Jurkat TCR RNA was reportedly detectable among roughly 1 million naive cells. Over 98% of effector molecules, but under 1% in naive cells, were held by clones with more than 20 RNA copies.

Sequenced material: naive CD8+ T cells from blood, with Jurkat cell RNA spiked in. Subset described: FACS-sorted CD8+CD4-CCR7+CD45RA+ naive T cells. The clonotype originates from a human donor in good health. Some libraries in this study had Jurkat cell RNA spiked in. This chain connects TRBV11-2 to TRBJ2-3, with no clear D. The CDR3 is CASSFGPRKPTDTQYF. CDR3 bases: TGTGCCAGCAGCTTCGGACCCCGGAAACCCACAGATACGCAGTATTTT.